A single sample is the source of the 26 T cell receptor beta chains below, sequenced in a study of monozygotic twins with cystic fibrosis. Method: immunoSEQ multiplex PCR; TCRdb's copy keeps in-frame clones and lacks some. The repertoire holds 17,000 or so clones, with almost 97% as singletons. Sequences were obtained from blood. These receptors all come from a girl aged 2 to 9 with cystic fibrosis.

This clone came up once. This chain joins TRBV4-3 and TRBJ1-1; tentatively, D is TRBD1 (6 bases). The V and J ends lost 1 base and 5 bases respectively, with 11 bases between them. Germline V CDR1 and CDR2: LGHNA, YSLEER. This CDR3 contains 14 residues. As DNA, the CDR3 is TGCGCCAGCAGCCAAGGGGGGCGCGGAACTGAAGCTTTCTTT. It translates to CASSQGGRGTEAFF.

In DNA, the CDR3 is TGTGCCAGCACCCCTTTGGGGGTTGGGACTGAAGCTTTCTTT. It is translated as CASTPLGVGTEAFF. The chain has TRBV6-6 and TRBJ1-1; D might be TRBD1 (5 bases). Germline CDR1 MNHNY, CDR2 SVGAGI (reference sequence). Trimming shortened V by 7 bases and J by 5 bases, and 17 bases separated the two germline ends. This CDR3 region has 14 residues.

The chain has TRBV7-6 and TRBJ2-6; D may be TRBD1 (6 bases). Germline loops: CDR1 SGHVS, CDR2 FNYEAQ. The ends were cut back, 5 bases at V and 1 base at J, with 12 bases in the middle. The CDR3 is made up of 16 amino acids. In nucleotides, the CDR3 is TGTGCCAGCAGCCAGGGGTCTCAATCTGGGGCCAACGTCCTGACTTTC. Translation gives CASSQGSQSGANVLTF.

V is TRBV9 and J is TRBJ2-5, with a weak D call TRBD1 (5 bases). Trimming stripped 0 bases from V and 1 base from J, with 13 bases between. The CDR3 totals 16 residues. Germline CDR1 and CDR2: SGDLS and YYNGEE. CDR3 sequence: CASSVALDRTQETQYF. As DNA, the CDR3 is TGTGCCAGCAGCGTAGCCCTAGACAGAACCCAAGAGACCCAGTACTTC.

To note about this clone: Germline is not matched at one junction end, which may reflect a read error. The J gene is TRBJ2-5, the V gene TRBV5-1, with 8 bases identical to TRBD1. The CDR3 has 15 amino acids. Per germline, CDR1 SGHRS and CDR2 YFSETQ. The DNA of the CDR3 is TGTGCCAGCAGCTTGGCCACAGGGGGCCAAGAGACCCAGTACTTC. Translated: CASSLATGGQETQYF.

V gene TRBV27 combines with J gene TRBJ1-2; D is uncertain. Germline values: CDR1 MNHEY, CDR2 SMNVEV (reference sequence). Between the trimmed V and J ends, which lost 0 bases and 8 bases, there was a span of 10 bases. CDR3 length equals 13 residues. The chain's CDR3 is CASSLSETGGYTF. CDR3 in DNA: TGTGCCAGCAGTTTATCGGAGACCGGGGGCTACACCTTC.

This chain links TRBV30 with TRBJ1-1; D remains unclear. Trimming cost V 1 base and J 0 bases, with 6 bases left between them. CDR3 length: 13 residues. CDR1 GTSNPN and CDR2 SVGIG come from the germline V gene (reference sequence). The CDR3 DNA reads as TGTGCCTGGAGTGAGCCCCTGAACACTGAAGCTTTCTTT. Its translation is CAWSEPLNTEAFF. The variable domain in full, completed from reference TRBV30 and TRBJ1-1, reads SQTIHQWPATLVQPVGSPLSLECTVEGTSNPNLYWYRQAAGRGLQLLFYSVGIGQISSEVPQNLSASRPQDRQFILSSKKLLLSDSGFYLCAWSEPLNTEAFFGQGTRLTVV.

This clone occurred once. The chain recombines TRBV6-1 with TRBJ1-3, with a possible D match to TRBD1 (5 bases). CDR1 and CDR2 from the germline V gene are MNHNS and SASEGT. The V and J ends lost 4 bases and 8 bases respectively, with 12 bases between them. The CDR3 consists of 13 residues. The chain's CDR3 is CASSVGAKDTIYF. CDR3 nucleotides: TGTGCCAGCAGTGTAGGGGCTAAGGACACCATATATTTT.

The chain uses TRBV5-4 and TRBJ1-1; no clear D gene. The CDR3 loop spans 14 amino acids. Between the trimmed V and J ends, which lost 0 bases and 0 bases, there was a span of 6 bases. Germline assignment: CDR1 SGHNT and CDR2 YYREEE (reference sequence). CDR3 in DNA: TGTGCCAGCAGCTTGGAACAGATGAACACTGAAGCTTTCTTT. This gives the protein CASSLEQMNTEAFF.

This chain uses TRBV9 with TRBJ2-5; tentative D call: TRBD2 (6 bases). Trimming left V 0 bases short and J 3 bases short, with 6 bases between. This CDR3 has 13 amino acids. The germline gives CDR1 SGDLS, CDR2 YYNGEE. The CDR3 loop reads CASSVGGEETQYF. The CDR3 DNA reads TGTGCCAGCAGCGTAGGGGGGGAAGAGACCCAGTACTTC.

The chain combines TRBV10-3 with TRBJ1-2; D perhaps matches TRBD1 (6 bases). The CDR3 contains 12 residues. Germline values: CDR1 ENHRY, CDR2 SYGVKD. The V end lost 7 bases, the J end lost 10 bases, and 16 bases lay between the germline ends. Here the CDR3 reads CAITGRQGYYTF. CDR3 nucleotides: TGTGCCATCACCGGTCGGCAGGGGTACTACACCTTC.

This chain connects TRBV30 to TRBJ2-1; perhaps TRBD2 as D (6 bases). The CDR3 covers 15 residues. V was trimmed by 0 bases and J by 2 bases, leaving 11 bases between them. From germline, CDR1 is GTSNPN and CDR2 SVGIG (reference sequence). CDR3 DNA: TGTGCCTGGAGTGTAGGGGCGGGGACCTACAATGAGCAGTTCTTC. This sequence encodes CAWSVGAGTYNEQFF.

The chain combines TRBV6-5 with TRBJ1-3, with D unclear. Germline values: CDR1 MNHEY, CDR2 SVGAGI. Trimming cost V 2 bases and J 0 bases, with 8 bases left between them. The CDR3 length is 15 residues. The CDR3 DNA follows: TGTGCCAGCAGTTACGCTTGGGACTCTGGAAACACCATATATTTT. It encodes CASSYAWDSGNTIYF.

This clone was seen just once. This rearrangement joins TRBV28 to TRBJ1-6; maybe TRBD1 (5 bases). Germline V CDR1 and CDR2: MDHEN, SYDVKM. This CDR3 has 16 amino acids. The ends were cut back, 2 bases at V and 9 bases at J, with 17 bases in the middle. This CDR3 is CASSLPAWGSGSPLHF. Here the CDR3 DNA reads TGTGCCAGCAGTTTACCCGCGTGGGGCTCGGGTTCACCCCTCCACTTT. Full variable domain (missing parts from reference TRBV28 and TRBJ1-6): DVKVTQSSRYLVKRTGEKVFLECVQDMDHENMFWYRQDPGLGLRLIYFSYDVKMKEKGDIPEGYSVSREKKERFSLILESASTNQTSMYLCASSLPAWGSGSPLHFGNGTRLTVT.

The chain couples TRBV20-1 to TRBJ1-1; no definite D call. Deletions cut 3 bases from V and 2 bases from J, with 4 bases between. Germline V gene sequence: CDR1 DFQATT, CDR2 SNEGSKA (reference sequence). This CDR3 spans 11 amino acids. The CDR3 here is CSASSNTEAFF. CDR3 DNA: TGCAGTGCTAGCAGCAACACTGAAGCTTTCTTT.

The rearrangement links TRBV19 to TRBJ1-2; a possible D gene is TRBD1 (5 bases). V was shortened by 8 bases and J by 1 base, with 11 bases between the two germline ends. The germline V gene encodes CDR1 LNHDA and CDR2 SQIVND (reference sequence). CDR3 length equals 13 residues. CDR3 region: CASSDTDNYGYTF. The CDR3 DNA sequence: TGTGCCAGTTCGGACACGGATAACTATGGCTACACCTTC.

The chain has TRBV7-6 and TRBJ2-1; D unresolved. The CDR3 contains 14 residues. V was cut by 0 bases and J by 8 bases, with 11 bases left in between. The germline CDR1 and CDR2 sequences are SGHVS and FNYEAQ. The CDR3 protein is CASSLADGTDEQFF. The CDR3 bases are TGTGCCAGCAGCTTAGCTGACGGTACGGATGAGCAGTTCTTC.

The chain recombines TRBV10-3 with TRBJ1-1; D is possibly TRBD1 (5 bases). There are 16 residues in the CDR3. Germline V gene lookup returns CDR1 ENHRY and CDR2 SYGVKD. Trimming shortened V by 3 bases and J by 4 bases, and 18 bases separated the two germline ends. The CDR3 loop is CAISDESRGWVTEAFF. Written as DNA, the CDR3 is TGTGCCATCAGTGACGAATCAAGGGGATGGGTCACTGAAGCTTTCTTT.

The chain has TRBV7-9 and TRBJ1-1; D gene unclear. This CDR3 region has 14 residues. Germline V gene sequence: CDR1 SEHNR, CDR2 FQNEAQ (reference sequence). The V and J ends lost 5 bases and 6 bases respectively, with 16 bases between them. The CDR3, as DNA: TGTGCCAGCAGCGCTCAGGCAGGTGTTTCTGAAGCTTTCTTT. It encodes CASSAQAGVSEAFF.

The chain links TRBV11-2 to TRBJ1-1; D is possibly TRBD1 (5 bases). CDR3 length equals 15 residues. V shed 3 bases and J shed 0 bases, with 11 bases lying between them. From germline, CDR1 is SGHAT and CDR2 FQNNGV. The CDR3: CASSLDGTMNTEAFF. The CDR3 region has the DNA TGTGCCAGCAGCTTGGACGGGACGATGAACACTGAAGCTTTCTTT.

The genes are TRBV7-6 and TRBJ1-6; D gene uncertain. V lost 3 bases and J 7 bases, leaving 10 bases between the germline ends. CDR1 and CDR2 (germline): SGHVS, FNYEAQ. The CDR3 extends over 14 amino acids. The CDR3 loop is CASSLETANSPLHF. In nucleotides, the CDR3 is TGTGCCAGCAGCTTGGAGACTGCGAATTCACCCCTCCACTTT.

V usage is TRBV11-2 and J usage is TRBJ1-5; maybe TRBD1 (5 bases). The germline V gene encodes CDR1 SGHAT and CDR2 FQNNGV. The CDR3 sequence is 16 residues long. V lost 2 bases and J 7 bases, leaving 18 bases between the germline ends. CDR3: CASSLSAGKGRQPQHF. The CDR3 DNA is TGTGCCAGCAGCTTATCCGCGGGCAAGGGGAGACAGCCCCAGCATTTT.

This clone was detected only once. CDR3 amino acids: CASSAGPPNSYEQYF. In nucleotides, the CDR3 is TGCGCCAGCAGCGCCGGACCGCCGAATTCCTACGAGCAGTACTTC. The J gene is TRBJ2-7, the V gene TRBV5-1, with D unclear. Trimming took 4 bases from V and 1 from J, leaving 15 bases between them. CDR1 and CDR2 from the germline V gene are SGHRS and YFSETQ. This CDR3 is built from 15 residues.

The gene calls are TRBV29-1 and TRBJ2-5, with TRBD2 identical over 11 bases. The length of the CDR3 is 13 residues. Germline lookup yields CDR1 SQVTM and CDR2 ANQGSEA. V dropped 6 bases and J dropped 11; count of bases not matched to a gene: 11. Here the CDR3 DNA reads TGCAGCGTCCTACTAGCGGGGGCCCCCCCGCAGTACTTC. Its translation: CSVLLAGAPPQYF.

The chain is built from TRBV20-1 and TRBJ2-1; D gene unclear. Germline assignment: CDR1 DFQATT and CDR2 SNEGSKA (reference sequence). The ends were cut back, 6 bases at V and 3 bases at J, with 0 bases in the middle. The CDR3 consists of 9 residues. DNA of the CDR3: TGCAGTGCCTACAATGAGCAGTTCTTC. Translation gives CSAYNEQFF.

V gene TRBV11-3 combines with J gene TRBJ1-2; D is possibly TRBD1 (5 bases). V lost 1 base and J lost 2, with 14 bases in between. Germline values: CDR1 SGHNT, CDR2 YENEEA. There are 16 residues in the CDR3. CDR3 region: CASSLAGGADNYGYTF. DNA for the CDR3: TGTGCCAGCAGCTTAGCGGGAGGGGCAGACAACTATGGCTACACCTTC.